Presented here are 17 T cell receptor beta chains from one specimen sequenced in a study of T cells after yellow fever vaccination. From the 5' RACE reads, TCRdb called clonotypes with MiXCR, one entry per CDR3 protein. Here the sample spans 110,000 or so distinct CDR3 sequences, roughly 7.9% being singletons. The source was CD4+ T cells sorted from PBMCs, collected about 41 days after the first yellow fever vaccination. These receptors all come from a man younger than 35 who received the YFV17D yellow fever vaccine.

This chain connects TRBV5-1 to TRBJ1-2; D uncertain. The V and J ends lost 0 bases and 4 bases respectively, with 19 bases between them. Germline values: CDR1 SGHRS, CDR2 YFSETQ. The CDR3 consists of 17 residues. The CDR3 nucleotides are TGCGCCAGCAGCTTGGACGGATCTATGGCTACGGGCTATGGCTACACCTTC. The encoded protein is CASSLDGSMATGYGYTF. Looking up the rest from reference TRBV5-1 and TRBJ1-2 gives the full variable domain: KAGVTQTPRYLIKTRGQQVTLSCSPISGHRSVSWYQQTPGQGLQFLFEYFSETQRNKGNFPGRFSGRQFSNSRSEMNVSTLELGDSALYLCASSLDGSMATGYGYTFGSGTRLTVV.

This chain joins TRBV27 and TRBJ2-2; 9 bases map to TRBD1. CDR3 length: 14 residues. The junction had 6 bases not matched to a gene; V was cut back by 8 bases and J by 5 bases. Germline loops: CDR1 MNHEY, CDR2 SMNVEV (reference sequence). CDR3 amino acids: CASRDRVRTGELFF. CDR3 DNA: TGTGCCAGCCGGGACAGGGTCCGGACCGGGGAGCTGTTTTTT.

This clonotype was recorded many times. The chain uses TRBV7-8 and TRBJ2-2, with 8 positions matching TRBD2. Per the germline V gene, CDR1 is SGHVS and CDR2 is FQNEAQ. V gave up 3 bases and J gave up 4 bases; unmatched junction bases: 7. CDR3 length: 16 residues. The CDR3: CASSLGGGTRTGELFF. CDR3 bases: TGTGCCAGCAGCTTGGGCGGGGGGACCCGCACCGGGGAGCTGTTTTTT. Full variable domain (missing parts from reference TRBV7-8 and TRBJ2-2): GAGVSQSPRYKVAKRGQDVALRCDPISGHVSLFWYQQALGQGPEFLTYFQNEAQLDKSGLPSDRFFAERPEGSVSTLKIQRTQQEDSAVYLCASSLGGGTRTGELFFGEGSRLTVL.

Many counts were recorded for this clonotype. This sequence joins TRBV5-1 and TRBJ2-2, with a tentative D call TRBD2 (5 bases). Deletions cut 0 bases from V and 4 bases from J, with 13 bases between. From germline, CDR1 is SGHRS and CDR2 YFSETQ. CDR3 length equals 16 residues. CDR3 residues: CASSLAVDGLTGELFF. As DNA, the CDR3 is TGCGCCAGCAGCTTGGCGGTGGATGGACTCACCGGGGAGCTGTTTTTT. The whole variable domain, remainder taken from reference TRBV5-1 and TRBJ2-2, is KAGVTQTPRYLIKTRGQQVTLSCSPISGHRSVSWYQQTPGQGLQFLFEYFSETQRNKGNFPGRFSGRQFSNSRSEMNVSTLELGDSALYLCASSLAVDGLTGELFFGEGSRLTVL.

This clonotype was seen ten or more times. The chain employs TRBV5-1 and TRBJ1-2, with 8 bases lining up with TRBD1. The CDR3 consists of 18 residues. Germline loops: CDR1 SGHRS, CDR2 YFSETQ. Losses at the gene ends were 0 bases for V and 0 bases for J; bases not matched to a gene: 10. The CDR3 region has the DNA TGCGCCAGCAGCTTGGTTTGGACAGGGAGTTCGTCTAACTATGGCTACACCTTC. Translation: CASSLVWTGSSSNYGYTF.

Ten or more counts support this clonotype. The chain is built from TRBV5-1 and TRBJ1-4, with 7 bases identical to TRBD1. The germline CDR1 and CDR2 sequences are SGHRS and YFSETQ. V gave up 3 bases and J gave up 5 bases; unmatched junction bases: 10. This CDR3 has 16 residues. CDR3 sequence (DNA): TGCGCCAGCAGCTCCTCGGGACAGACGAAAAATGAAAAACTGTTTTTT. It specifies CASSSSGQTKNEKLFF.

This clonotype was counted ten times or more. J is TRBJ2-5 and V is TRBV20-1; 10 nucleotides line up with TRBD2. The V and J ends lost 6 bases and 2 bases, in that order; junction bases with no gene match: 6. Germline V CDR1 and CDR2: DFQATT, SNEGSKA (reference sequence). The CDR3 length is 14 residues. CDR3 loop: CSAQEGLAQETQYF. As DNA, the CDR3 is TGCAGTGCACAGGAGGGACTAGCGCAAGAGACCCAGTACTTC.

This clonotype has a count of ten or more. The gene calls are TRBV28 and TRBJ2-7; D is undetermined. V lost 10 bases, J lost 4 bases, and 14 bases lay in between. Germline V gene data show CDR1 as MDHEN and CDR2 as SYDVKM. This CDR3 region has 12 residues. CDR3 loop: CATYGQTYEQYF. CDR3 bases: TGTGCCACCTATGGGCAGACTTACGAGCAGTACTTC.

This clonotype was counted ten times or more. The chain joins TRBV24-1 to TRBJ2-2; D is possibly TRBD1 or TRBD2 (5 bases each). The V end was cut by 11 bases, the J end by 4 bases, with 19 bases between. The germline CDR1 and CDR2 sequences are KGHDR and SFDVKD. This CDR3 spans 15 amino acids. The chain's CDR3 is CAIESGPGLTGELFF. In DNA, the CDR3 is TGTGCCATTGAATCGGGACCCGGGCTCACCGGGGAGCTGTTTTTT.

This clonotype was seen at least ten times. V and J are TRBV9 and TRBJ2-6; D ambiguous. V lost 2 bases and J lost 1, with 7 bases in between. The CDR3 length is 15 residues. Germline CDR1 and CDR2: SGDLS and YYNGEE. CDR3 residues: CASSVFGSGANVLTF. CDR3 DNA: TGTGCCAGCAGCGTTTTCGGGTCTGGGGCCAACGTCCTGACTTTC.

This chain joins TRBV6-1 and TRBJ2-7, with 12 bases identical to TRBD1. Germline CDR1 and CDR2: MNHNS and SASEGT. The CDR3 spans 16 residues. The CDR3 loop is CGWGQGAPLNSYEQYV. Written as DNA, the CDR3 is TGTGGATGGGGACAGGGGGCCCCATTGAACTCCTACGAGCAGTACGTC.

Many counts were recorded for this clonotype. The genes are TRBV7-2 and TRBJ1-1; maybe TRBD1 (6 bases). The V gene lost 5 bases and the J gene lost 5 bases, with 15 bases spanning the gap. Germline CDR1 and CDR2: SGHTA and FQGNSA. The CDR3 sequence is 14 residues long. CDR3 sequence reads: CASSPQGRRTEAFF. DNA of the CDR3: TGTGCCAGCAGCCCACAGGGTAGGAGGACTGAAGCTTTCTTT.

The chain links TRBV6-5 to TRBJ2-3; D is uncertain. The CDR3 is made up of 13 amino acids. The germline V gene has CDR1 MNHEY and CDR2 SVGAGI. V lost 0 bases and J 3 bases, leaving 4 bases between the germline ends. DNA of the CDR3: TGTGCCAGCAGTTACTCCAAAACAGATACGCAGTATTTT. Translation: CASSYSKTDTQYF.

The rearrangement links TRBV20-1 to TRBJ2-5; possible D gene TRBD2, 7 bases. This CDR3 has 17 residues. Germline lookup yields CDR1 DFQATT and CDR2 SNEGSKA (reference sequence). With 6 bases removed from V and 5 bases from J, the gap between germline ends came to 28 bases. The CDR3: CSAPATAGAALVETQYF. The CDR3 DNA reads as TGCAGTGCACCGGCGACGGCGGGGGCGGCCTTGGTTGAGACCCAGTACTTC.

This clonotype was observed many times. The J gene is TRBJ2-1, the V gene TRBV5-1, with TRBD2 matching over 10 bases. Germline CDR1 reads SGHRS; CDR2 reads YFSETQ. The CDR3 covers 16 residues. Trimming cost V 5 bases and J 1 base; bases outside gene matches: 6. CDR3 amino acids: CASSTLAGGSYNEQFF. In DNA form, the CDR3 reads TGCGCCAGCAGTACCTTAGCGGGGGGTTCCTACAATGAGCAGTTCTTC.

Many counts were recorded for this clonotype. The chain recombines TRBV20-1 with TRBJ2-1; D is possibly TRBD1 or TRBD2 (6 bases each). V was cut by 3 bases and J by 5 bases, with 14 bases left in between. This CDR3 has 14 residues. CDR1 and CDR2 (germline): DFQATT, SNEGSKA (reference sequence). The DNA of the CDR3 is TGCAGTGCTAGCTTCGGGGGCCATCACAATGAGCAGTTCTTC. Translating it yields CSASFGGHHNEQFF.

This clonotype was counted many times. V usage is TRBV9 and J usage is TRBJ2-1, with D possibly being TRBD2 (6 bases). The germline V gene encodes CDR1 SGDLS and CDR2 YYNGEE. The CDR3 spans 16 residues. V gave up 3 bases and J gave up 0 bases, with 13 bases separating them. CDR3 nucleotide sequence: TGTGCCAGCAGCGGAGCCGGGGGTAGCTCCTACAATGAGCAGTTCTTC. It yields the protein CASSGAGGSSYNEQFF.